Presented here are 10 T cell receptor beta chains from one specimen sequenced in a study of blood T cell dynamics during melanoma immunotherapy. The protocol was immunoSEQ multiplex PCR, while the TCRdb copy is restricted to in-frame clones and leaves out a portion. This table has roughly 12,000 clones, 88% appearing once. Time point described: week 3, after first cycle of checkpoint inhibitor. The sample here was blood, taken from a patient treated with checkpoint blockade. The receptors were gathered from a human donor with melanoma.

The chain has TRBV9 and TRBJ1-2; 7 nucleotides align to TRBD1. The CDR3 extends over 15 amino acids. From germline, CDR1 is SGDLS and CDR2 YYNGEE. With 0 bases clipped from V and 5 bases from J, the junction kept 7 bases outside the gene matches. The CDR3 spells CASSVAEGASYGYTF. CDR3 coding DNA: TGTGCCAGCAGCGTAGCGGAGGGGGCGAGTTATGGCTACACCTTC.

The chain employs TRBV2 and TRBJ2-2, with unresolved D. V lost 8 bases and J 0 bases, leaving 10 bases between the germline ends. Germline V gene lookup returns CDR1 SNHLY and CDR2 FYNNEI. This CDR3 is 14 amino acids long. DNA for the CDR3: TGTGCCAGCCTACACCCTGCGAACACCGGGGAGCTGTTTTTT. Its translation is CASLHPANTGELFF.

This rearrangement joins TRBV5-1 to TRBJ2-3; possibly TRBD1 for D (6 bases). Germline values: CDR1 SGHRS, CDR2 YFSETQ. Deletions cut 5 bases from V and 3 bases from J, with 13 bases between. The CDR3 consists of 14 residues. Here the CDR3 reads CASRKGDRTDTQYF. DNA of the CDR3: TGCGCCAGCAGGAAGGGGGATAGGACAGATACGCAGTATTTT.

The chain has TRBV2 and TRBJ1-2; D unresolved. Trimming left V 0 bases short and J 4 bases short, with 9 bases between. The CDR3 loop spans 14 amino acids. The germline gives CDR1 SNHLY, CDR2 FYNNEI. CDR3 DNA sequence: TGTGCCAGCAGTGAAGCCCTCTCCACCTATGGCTACACCTTC. It is translated as CASSEALSTYGYTF.

The chain links TRBV27 to TRBJ1-1; 9 bases match TRBD1. J lost 1 base, V lost 2 bases, and 2 bases had no gene match. Germline V lookup: CDR1 MNHEY, CDR2 SMNVEV (reference sequence). CDR3 length: 15 residues. CDR3 residues: CASSLAGQGNTEAFF. The DNA of the CDR3 is TGTGCCAGCAGTTTAGCGGGACAGGGGAACACTGAAGCTTTCTTT.

J is TRBJ1-1 and V is TRBV11-3; D not resolved. V shed 2 bases and J shed 0 bases, with 7 bases lying between them. The CDR3 consists of 14 residues. Germline-derived CDR1 and CDR2 are SGHNT and YENEEA. The CDR3 bases are TGTGCCAGCAGCTTACAGGCTCTGAACACTGAAGCTTTCTTT. Translating gives CASSLQALNTEAFF.

J is TRBJ2-4 and V is TRBV5-6; 8 nucleotides match TRBD2. The CDR3 has 11 residues. Germline CDR1 reads SGHDT; CDR2 reads YYEEEE. Trimming at V came to 2 bases and at J to 14 bases, leaving 3 bases not matched to a gene. The CDR3 loop is CASSFRGGEYF. For the CDR3, the DNA is TGTGCCAGCAGCTTCCGGGGGGGAGAGTACTTC.

The chain recombines TRBV5-8 with TRBJ1-2; D remains unclear. The CDR3 contains 12 residues. The germline V and J ends were trimmed by 4 bases and 5 bases, with 9 bases remaining between them. Germline V gives CDR1 SGHTS, CDR2 YDEGEE. The CDR3 coding sequence is TGTGCCAGCAGCGTCACGGATTATGGCTACACCTTC. This codes for CASSVTDYGYTF. The entire variable domain, with the rest obtained from reference TRBV5-8 and TRBJ1-2, is as follows: EAGVTQSPTHLIKTRGQQATLRCSPISGHTSVYWYQQALGLGLQFLLWYDEGEERNRGNFPPRFSGRQFPNYSSELNVNALELEDSALYLCASSVTDYGYTFGSGTRLTVV.

The table lists this clone with a count of one. V gene TRBV6-6 combines with J gene TRBJ2-7; a possible D gene is TRBD1 (6 bases). The CDR3 is 15 residues long. The germline V gene has CDR1 MNHNY and CDR2 SVGAGI (reference sequence). The V end was cut by 6 bases, the J end by 2 bases, with 17 bases between. The CDR3 DNA follows: TGTGCCAGCAGCCAGACATTACAGGGAGCCTACGAGCAGTACTTC. Translated: CASSQTLQGAYEQYF.

The CDR3 DNA sequence: TGTGCCAGTAGGGAGCGGGGGGCGGACACCGGGGAGCTGTTTTTT. Translation gives CASRERGADTGELFF. V is TRBV19 and J is TRBJ2-2; 9 bases fit TRBD2. The junction had 5 bases not matched to a gene; V was cut back by 6 bases and J by 3 bases. The CDR3 contains 15 residues. From germline, CDR1 is LNHDA and CDR2 SQIVND (reference sequence).